This T cell receptor (beta chain) was recovered during a study of technical replicates of blood from a few donors. This CDR3 is built from 12 residues. The V end lost 6 bases, the J end lost 1 base, and 6 bases lay between the germline ends. CDR1 is MNHNS and CDR2 is SASEGT in the germline V gene. Using immunoSEQ multiplex PCR, the repertoire was profiled, and TCRdb retains in-frame clones only, with some absent. The data contain around 84,000 clones, roughly 97% of them singletons. Sequenced sample: T cells isolated from PBMCs. The TCR originated in a human donor in good health. The chain has TRBV6-1 and TRBJ1-1, with D possibly matching TRBD1 (5 bases). CDR3 DNA: TGTGCCAGCAGGCAGGGGAACACTGAAGCTTTCTTT. The encoded protein is CASRQGNTEAFF.